A single sample gave rise to the 22 T cell receptor beta chains below, sequenced in a study of molecular identifiers for immune sequencing clone quantification (dated by TCRdb to the late 2010s). The receptor library was made with PCR. Sequencing took place on an Illumina HiSeq 4000. In-frame beta chains were kept once TCRdb had trimmed the public reads at Q25 with fastp and called clones with MiXCR. Every distinct CDR3 protein forms one entry, paired with its most common genes and DNA. A total of around 70,000 distinct CDR3 sequences appear in this sample, less than 20% of them only once. 1.5% to 1.9% of the sample is in the top ten clones. Sequencing input: naive CD8+ T cells from blood, with Jurkat cell RNA spiked in. Read against the paper, the sample's cell subset or site label means: FACS-sorted CD8+CD4-CCR7+CD45RA+ naive T cells. These receptors came from a human donor in good health. Some libraries in this study had Jurkat cell RNA spiked in.

This clonotype was recorded many times. The chain recombines TRBV24-1 with TRBJ2-1, with 10 bases matching TRBD2. Germline CDR1 and CDR2: KGHDR and SFDVKD. The ends lost 3 bases at V and 15 bases at J; junction bases unmatched: 16. The CDR3 is 16 residues long. The CDR3 DNA is TGTGCCACCAGTGATCAAGGGATAGGGGTAGCGGGGGGTGTGTTCTTC. Its protein product is CATSDQGIGVAGGVFF.

This clonotype was observed at least ten times. The rearrangement joins TRBV12-3 or TRBV12-4 to TRBJ2-2; no firm D call. The CDR3 contains 11 residues. V lost 6 bases to trimming and J lost 6 bases, with 5 bases between them. The CDR3 DNA is TGTGCCAGCAGCTCCCCCGGGGAGCTGTTTTTT. Amino acid sequence: CASSSPGELFF.

Ten or more counts support this clonotype. The rearrangement uses TRBV5-1 and TRBJ1-1; tentatively, D is TRBD1 (6 bases). The CDR3 covers 13 residues. The V end was cut by 1 base, the J end by 6 bases, with 10 bases between. Germline V gives CDR1 SGHRS, CDR2 YFSETQ. DNA for the CDR3: TGCGCCAGCAGCTTGTCGCAGGGGCCTGAAGCTTTCTTT. Translated: CASSLSQGPEAFF.

Details on this clonotype: A read error may account for a junction end that differs from germline. The chain is built from TRBV12-3 or TRBV12-4 and TRBJ1-1; no reliable D call. The CDR3 totals 12 residues. CDR3 protein: CASSLMGTEALF. The CDR3 DNA reads as TGTGCCAGCAGTTTAATGGGTACTGAAGCTCTCTTT.

At least ten counts were recorded for this clonotype. V and J are TRBV20-1 and TRBJ2-1, with TRBD2 as a possible D gene (5 bases). V gave up 3 bases and J gave up 1 base, with 10 bases separating them. Germline loops: CDR1 DFQATT, CDR2 SNEGSKA (reference sequence). This CDR3 region has 14 residues. The CDR3 region is CSARSGESYNEQFF. Written as DNA, the CDR3 is TGCAGTGCTAGGAGCGGAGAATCCTACAATGAGCAGTTCTTC.

The V gene is TRBV29-1, the J gene TRBJ2-1, with 9 nucleotides matching TRBD1. Germline lookup yields CDR1 SQVTM and CDR2 ANQGSEA. Losses at the gene ends were 0 bases for V and 7 bases for J; bases not matched to a gene: 13. The CDR3 has 17 amino acids. For the CDR3, the DNA is TGCAGCGTTGAAGATCGGACAGGGGTAAAGCTATTTAATGAGCAGTTCTTC. Its translation is CSVEDRTGVKLFNEQFF.

The sample holds many counts of this clonotype. The V and J genes are TRBV6-6 and TRBJ1-1; D unresolved. V was clipped by 8 bases and J by 0 bases, with 16 bases between them. The CDR3 contains 15 residues. Germline assignment: CDR1 MNHNY and CDR2 SVGAGI (reference sequence). CDR3: CASLKGMFLNTEAFF. Written as DNA, the CDR3 is TGTGCCAGCCTCAAGGGCATGTTTCTGAACACTGAAGCTTTCTTT.

This clonotype came up many times. This sequence joins TRBV6-5 and TRBJ1-5; 7 bases agree with TRBD1. Germline V gene lookup returns CDR1 MNHEY and CDR2 SVGAGI. Trimming cost V 5 bases and J 3 bases; bases outside gene matches: 4. The CDR3 is made up of 14 amino acids. CDR3 region: CASSEQGNNQPQHF. The CDR3 nucleotides read TGTGCCAGCAGTGAACAGGGGAACAATCAGCCCCAGCATTTT.

This clonotype was seen repeatedly, ten times or more. This chain connects TRBV4-1 to TRBJ2-6; unclear D gene. Germline assignment: CDR1 MGHRA and CDR2 YSYEKL. The CDR3 consists of 19 residues. V dropped 5 bases and J dropped 0 bases, with 20 bases sitting between them. Here the CDR3 DNA reads TGCGCCAGCAGCAAAAGGGTAGGTGCGAGCGCCTCTGGGGCCAACGTCCTGACTTTC. This gives the protein CASSKRVGASASGANVLTF.

Worth noting for this clonotype: Possible read error: a much larger clone is one base away. J is TRBJ2-7 and V is TRBV6-5, with D possibly TRBD2 on 5 matching bases. From germline, CDR1 is MNHEY and CDR2 SVGAGI. The length of the CDR3 is 15 residues. Trimming took 0 bases from V and 0 from J, leaving 9 bases between them. The CDR3 spells CASSYSEEDSYEQYF. The CDR3 DNA is TGTGCCAGCAGTTACTCGGAGGAGGACTCCTACGAGCAGTACTTC.

The sample holds many counts of this clonotype. The rearrangement links TRBV29-1 to TRBJ2-6; D ambiguous. Per germline, CDR1 SQVTM and CDR2 ANQGSEA. CDR3 length equals 16 residues. The V gene lost 0 bases and the J gene lost 0 bases, with 9 bases spanning the gap. The CDR3 protein is CSVEDQWGSGANVLTF. The CDR3 bases are TGCAGCGTTGAAGATCAGTGGGGCTCTGGGGCCAACGTCCTGACTTTC.

The rearrangement links TRBV9 to TRBJ2-1; 7 bases fit TRBD2. V shed 0 bases, J shed 10 bases, and the junction held 10 bases outside the gene matches. The CDR3 sequence is 15 residues long. Germline V gene sequence: CDR1 SGDLS, CDR2 YYNGEE. CDR3 nucleotide sequence: TGTGCCAGCAGCGTAGCTGCTACGGGAGGCTGGGAGCAGTTCTTC. It codes for CASSVAATGGWEQFF.

This clonotype was counted only a few times. The V gene is TRBV20-1, the J gene TRBJ2-1, with TRBD2 as a possible D gene (5 bases). The germline V gene encodes CDR1 DFQATT and CDR2 SNEGSKA (reference sequence). Deletions cut 2 bases from V and 4 bases from J, with 12 bases between. This CDR3 has 14 residues. CDR3 sequence: CSARLGSNYNEQFF. In nucleotides, the CDR3 is TGCAGTGCTAGATTAGGGAGTAATTACAATGAGCAGTTCTTC.

This clonotype was seen ten or more times. The rearrangement uses TRBV7-9 and TRBJ2-7, with 7 bases lining up with TRBD1. Trimming took 5 bases from V and 3 from J; bases not matched to a gene: 4. The germline gives CDR1 SEHNR, CDR2 FQNEAQ (reference sequence). This CDR3 has 13 residues. The CDR3 nucleotides read TGTGCCAGCAGCCCATGGGACAGCTACGAGCAGTACTTC. Amino acids: CASSPWDSYEQYF. Full variable domain (missing parts from reference TRBV7-9 and TRBJ2-7): DTGVSQNPRHKITKRGQNVTFRCDPISEHNRLYWYRQTLGQGPEFLTYFQNEAQLEKSRLLSDRFSAERPKGSFSTLEIQRTEQGDSAMYLCASSPWDSYEQYFGPGTRLTVT.

This clonotype was picked up many times. The gene calls are TRBV10-3 and TRBJ2-5, with D possibly TRBD2 on 5 matching bases. In germline, CDR1 is ENHRY, CDR2 SYGVKD. Trimming took 7 bases from V and 5 from J, leaving 11 bases between them. CDR3 length: 12 amino acids. CDR3 in DNA: TGTGCCATCATGGATCGGGATGAGACCCAGTACTTC. It is translated as CAIMDRDETQYF.

This clonotype has a count of ten or more. The V call is TRBV6-5, the J call TRBJ2-1; weak D call: TRBD2 (5 bases). Deletions cut 3 bases from V and 9 bases from J, with 15 bases between. CDR1 MNHEY and CDR2 SVGAGI come from the germline V gene. The CDR3 contains 14 residues. The CDR3 region has the DNA TGTGCCAGCAGTTATATTGAGGGAACCGGTGAGCAGTTCTTC. Amino acid sequence: CASSYIEGTGEQFF.

This clonotype came up many times. The chain recombines TRBV7-2 with TRBJ2-7; D assignment may be TRBD1 or TRBD2 (5 bases each). Trimming left V 3 bases short and J 4 bases short, with 13 bases between. Per the germline V gene, CDR1 is SGHTA and CDR2 is FQGNSA. This CDR3 has 14 amino acids. The CDR3 DNA reads TGTGCCAGCAGCTTGATGGGGGAAGGATACGAGCAGTACTTC. Translating it yields CASSLMGEGYEQYF.

This clonotype has at least ten counts. V usage is TRBV6-6 and J usage is TRBJ2-1, with D possibly matching TRBD1 (6 bases). Deletions cut 7 bases from V and 10 bases from J, with 17 bases between. The CDR3 contains 13 residues. Germline V gene lookup returns CDR1 MNHNY and CDR2 SVGAGI (reference sequence). CDR3 sequence (DNA): TGTGCCAGCATGGAAACAGGGCTAGGGGAGCAGTTCTTC. This codes for CASMETGLGEQFF.

This clonotype has ten or more counts. The gene calls are TRBV28 and TRBJ2-1; 9 nucleotides match TRBD2. The trim removed 6 bases at V and 1 base at J, leaving 4 bases unmatched. The CDR3 has 15 amino acids. Per the germline V gene, CDR1 is MDHEN and CDR2 is SYDVKM. Here the CDR3 reads CASRFSGSSYNEQFF. The CDR3, as DNA: TGTGCCAGCAGATTTAGCGGGAGTTCCTACAATGAGCAGTTCTTC. The full variable domain, its missing parts supplied by reference TRBV28 and TRBJ2-1, is DVKVTQSSRYLVKRTGEKVFLECVQDMDHENMFWYRQDPGLGLRLIYFSYDVKMKEKGDIPEGYSVSREKKERFSLILESASTNQTSMYLCASRFSGSSYNEQFFGPGTRLTVL.

This clonotype was seen at least ten times. This sequence joins TRBV6-5 and TRBJ2-7; 10 bases agree with TRBD1. CDR1 and CDR2 (germline): MNHEY, SVGAGI. The CDR3 runs to 15 residues. J gave up 4 bases and V 4 bases, and 7 bases lay outside the gene matches. The CDR3 loop is CASSFAGTGEYEQYF. The CDR3 DNA is TGTGCCAGCAGTTTCGCCGGGACAGGGGAATACGAGCAGTACTTC.

This clonotype has a count of ten or more. V and J are TRBV11-2 and TRBJ2-3; 8 positions match TRBD2. Germline V CDR1 and CDR2: SGHAT, FQNNGV. The trim removed 5 bases at V and 2 bases at J, leaving 9 bases unmatched. CDR3 size: 16 residues. CDR3 loop: CASSHWASGFTDTQYF. In DNA, the CDR3 is TGTGCCAGCAGCCATTGGGCTAGCGGGTTCACAGATACGCAGTATTTT.

This clonotype was observed at least ten times. The chain links TRBV19 to TRBJ2-3, with D uncertain. The V end lost 0 bases, the J end lost 6 bases, and 7 bases lay between the germline ends. This CDR3 has 13 amino acids. In germline, CDR1 is LNHDA, CDR2 SQIVND (reference sequence). The CDR3 DNA is TGTGCCAGTAGTATAGATCCCGGGGATACGCAGTATTTT. Its protein product is CASSIDPGDTQYF.